The next 10 T cell receptor beta chains were all read from a single sample in a study of T cell repertoires in cytomegalovirus infection. TCRdb re-derived calls from the reads in MiXCR, one entry per CDR3 protein. The table lists hundreds of thousands of distinct CDR3 sequences, approximately 30% of them singletons. Sequencing was carried out using PBMCs. These receptors came from a human donor in good health (CMV status not recorded). Some clones in this sample may be carry-over from other donors' samples.

The CDR3 nucleotides are TGTGCCAGCGGGCGGACAGGGCTCCCCTACGAGCAGTACTTC. The encoded protein is CASGRTGLPYEQYF. The chain carries TRBV6-6 and TRBJ2-7; the match to TRBD1 covers 8 bases. Trimming cost V 8 bases and J 2 bases; bases outside gene matches: 8. The CDR3 is 14 residues long. Germline assignment: CDR1 MNHNY and CDR2 SVGAGI (reference sequence).

Comments on this clonotype: An end of the junction does not agree with germline; a read error may underlie this. The chain couples TRBV2 to TRBJ2-2; the match to TRBD1 covers 11 bases. Germline loops: CDR1 SNHLY, CDR2 FYNNEI. The CDR3 totals 14 residues. CDR3 DNA sequence: TGTGCCAGCAGCGGACAGGGGGCAACCGGGGATCTGTTTTTT. Translation: CASSGQGATGDLFF.

In this sample, this clonotype turned up many times. The rearrangement uses TRBV12-3 or TRBV12-4 and TRBJ1-2, with D tentatively TRBD1 (5 bases). Trimming pared 1 base from V and 3 bases from J, leaving 12 bases between. The CDR3 has 15 residues. CDR3 DNA sequence: TGTGCCAGCAGTTTAGGGCAGGGACTTGACTATGGCTACACCTTC. Translated, it gives CASSLGQGLDYGYTF.

Only a few counts were recorded for this clonotype. The V and J genes are TRBV6-2 or TRBV6-3 and TRBJ2-7, with 12 bases that match TRBD1. Losses at the gene ends were 6 bases for V and 7 bases for J; bases not matched to a gene: 4. The CDR3 runs to 13 residues. Per germline, CDR1 MNHEY and CDR2 SVGEGT. The CDR3 protein is CASRGTGGGEQYF. CDR3 bases: TGTGCCAGCAGAGGGACAGGGGGCGGGGAGCAGTACTTC.

This clonotype was counted a few times. The chain is built from TRBV6-2 or TRBV6-3 and TRBJ2-4; D call uncertain. This CDR3 contains 15 residues. The germline V and J ends were trimmed by 5 bases and 6 bases, with 17 bases remaining between them. Germline loops: CDR1 MNHEY, CDR2 SVGEGT. DNA for the CDR3: TGTGCCAGCAGTCAGGCAGCCGAACGCATAAACATTCAGTACTTC. This gives the protein CASSQAAERINIQYF.

The CDR3 here is CASRLTGGGGELFF. CDR3 nucleotide sequence: TGTGCCAGCAGGTTGACAGGGGGAGGCGGGGAGCTGTTTTTT. This chain uses TRBV11-2 with TRBJ2-2, with 9 bases matching TRBD1. The CDR3 is 14 amino acids. V gave up 6 bases and J gave up 7 bases; unmatched junction bases: 6. Germline assignment: CDR1 SGHAT and CDR2 FQNNGV.

The genes are TRBV12-3 or TRBV12-4 and TRBJ1-3, with TRBD1 matching over 7 bases. The ends lost 10 bases at V and 3 bases at J; junction bases unmatched: 6. The CDR3 is made up of 13 amino acids. CDR3 protein: CANRGYGGNTIYF. The CDR3 DNA reads as TGTGCCAACAGGGGTTACGGTGGAAACACCATATATTTT.

This clonotype came up a few times. The chain carries TRBV7-9 and TRBJ2-2, with D possibly matching TRBD2 (6 bases). Trimming cost V 8 bases and J 6 bases, with 10 bases left between them. The CDR3 extends over 12 amino acids. Germline-derived CDR1 and CDR2 are SEHNR and FQNEAQ (reference sequence). The CDR3 coding sequence is TGTGCCAGCTTCGGGGGTCCCGGGGAGCTGTTTTTT. It codes for CASFGGPGELFF.

In this sample, this clonotype turned up a few times. This chain connects TRBV7-8 to TRBJ2-5; 9 bases align to TRBD1. The CDR3 covers 17 residues. The germline gives CDR1 SGHVS, CDR2 FQNEAQ. With 5 bases clipped from V and 5 bases from J, the junction kept 15 bases outside the gene matches. The CDR3 region has the DNA TGTGCCAGCAGCCCGGGAAAACAGGGGGCGCGTTGGGAGACCCAGTACTTC. Translated: CASSPGKQGARWETQYF.

In its sample, this clonotype was seen many times. J is TRBJ2-5 and V is TRBV7-6; perhaps TRBD1 as D (8 bases). Germline assignment: CDR1 SGHVS and CDR2 FNYEAQ. V dropped 5 bases and J dropped 4 bases, with 20 bases sitting between them. This CDR3 region has 16 residues. CDR3 DNA: TGTGCCAGCAGCACTGGACAGGGCGGGGGTGGAGAGACCCAGTACTTC. Translated, it gives CASSTGQGGGGETQYF.